This T cell receptor beta chain is from a study of blood T cell repertoires in COVID-19. At the level of the study: Collection of acute and convalescent COVID-19 samples took place in the United States, Italy and Spain. T cells, B-cell-depleted T cells, or PBMCs provided the cDNA or gDNA that served as material.

V shed 3 bases and J 0 bases; nucleotides not matched to a gene: 4. CDR3 length: 16 residues. The germline gives CDR1 LGHNA, CDR2 YNFKEQ. Per the study methods: The assay estimated nucleated cells by amplifying reference gene primers. Libraries were prepared by immunoSEQ multiplex PCR; TCRdb keeps only in-frame clonotypes and omits some of them. V and J calls and clone size are given by that table; D and trimming were obtained from the DNA. This sample yields around 140,000 clones, of which 80% to 90% are seen a single time; less than 20% belongs to the top ten. The J gene is TRBJ1-2, the V gene TRBV4-2, with 10 positions matching TRBD1. This clonotype originated in a man aged 45 to 65 with active or convalescent COVID-19. Sequencing was performed on peripheral blood. CDR3 coding DNA: TGTGCCAGCAGCCAGGGGGGACAGGGGCCTAACTATGGCTACACCTTC. Residues: CASSQGGQGPNYGYTF.